This TCR beta chain was captured in a study of T cells in Graves' hyperthyroidism and ophthalmopathy. Study-wide results and caveats: Blood also held most thyroid clonotypes expanded beyond 0.001. Before onset, by a median of 6.5 months, the model predicted ophthalmopathy.

For the diagnoses, clinical symptoms, serum thyroxine and TRAb, thyroid ultrasound and orbital computed tomography were used. From RNA transcripts, TCR beta CDR3 regions were amplified. The study used the HTBI primer set for a first-round RT-PCR of the TCR CDR3. One entry per CDR3 protein, called by TCRdb with MiXCR from the multiplex PCR reads. The sample shows about 500,000 distinct CDR3 sequences, about 45% of them seen only once. In this sample, this clonotype turned up many times. Its antigen is currently unknown. The CDR3 is 15 amino acids. In germline, CDR1 is SGHRS, CDR2 YFSETQ. Trimming shortened V by 2 bases and J by 4 bases, and 12 bases separated the two germline ends.

The genes are TRBV5-1 and TRBJ2-2; D is undetermined. Sequenced: peripheral blood or thyroid tissue (not recorded which). The TCR comes from an adult woman with Graves' disease, either hyperthyroidism or ophthalmopathy (not recorded which). In DNA form, the CDR3 reads TGCGCCAGCAGCTTTGTAACTCGTTCCACCGGGGAGCTGTTTTTT. It translates to CASSFVTRSTGELFF.